This T cell receptor (beta chain) emerged from a study of blood T cell repertoires in COVID-19. Study details: COVID-19 samples, acute and convalescent, were from the United States, Italy and Spain. Sample material is recorded as cDNA or gDNA derived from T cells, B-cell-depleted T cells, or PBMCs.

Clones were sequenced by immunoSEQ multiplex PCR, and TCRdb holds only the in-frame ones, with some missing. The sample gives about 310,000 clones, nearly 90% of which show up once; around 0.96% is in the top ten. Seattle-derived patients entered the study during active infection and were followed longitudinally. The source of this sequence is a woman aged 40-49 years with COVID-19, enrolled during active disease. The specimen was peripheral blood.

The DNA for the CDR3 is TGTGCCTGGACCGAGGGACAGGATAGCAATCAGCCCCAGCATTTT. It yields the protein CAWTEGQDSNQPQHF. The chain is built from TRBV30 and TRBJ1-5; TRBD1 aligns across 8 bases. The length of the CDR3 is 15 residues. Germline CDR1 reads GTSNPN; CDR2 reads SVGIG (reference sequence). After removal of 4 bases from V and 0 bases from J, the junction contained 5 bases not matched to a gene.